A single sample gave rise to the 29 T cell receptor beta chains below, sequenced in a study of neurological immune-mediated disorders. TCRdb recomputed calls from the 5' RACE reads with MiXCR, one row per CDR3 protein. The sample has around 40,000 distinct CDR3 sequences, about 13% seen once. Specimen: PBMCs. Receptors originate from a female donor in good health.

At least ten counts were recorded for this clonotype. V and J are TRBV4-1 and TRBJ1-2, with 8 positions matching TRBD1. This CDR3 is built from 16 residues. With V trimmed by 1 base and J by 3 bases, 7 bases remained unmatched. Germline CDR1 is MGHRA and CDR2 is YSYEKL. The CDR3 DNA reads TGCGCCAGCAGCCAAGTGCTGGACAGGGTCGACTATGGCTACACCTTC. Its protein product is CASSQVLDRVDYGYTF.

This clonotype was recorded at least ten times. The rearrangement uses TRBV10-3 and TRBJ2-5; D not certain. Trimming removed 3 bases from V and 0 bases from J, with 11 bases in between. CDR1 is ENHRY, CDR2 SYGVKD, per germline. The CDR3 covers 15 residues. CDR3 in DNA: TGTGCCATCAGTGAAGGGCAGTATTACCAAGAGACCCAGTACTTC. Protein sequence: CAISEGQYYQETQYF.

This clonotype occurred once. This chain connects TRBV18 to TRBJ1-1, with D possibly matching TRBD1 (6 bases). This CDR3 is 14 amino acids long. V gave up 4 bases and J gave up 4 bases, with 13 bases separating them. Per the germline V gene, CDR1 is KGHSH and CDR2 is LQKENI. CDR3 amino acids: CASSQGQVPTEAFF. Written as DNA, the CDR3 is TGTGCCAGCTCACAGGGACAAGTACCCACTGAAGCTTTCTTT.

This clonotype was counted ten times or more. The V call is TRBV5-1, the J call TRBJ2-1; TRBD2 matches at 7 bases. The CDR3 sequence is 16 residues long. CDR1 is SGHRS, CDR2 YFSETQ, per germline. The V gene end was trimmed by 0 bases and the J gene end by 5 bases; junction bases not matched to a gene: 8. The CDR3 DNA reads TGCGCCAGCAGCTTGGCGAGCGGGGTAACAAACAATGAGCAGTTCTTC. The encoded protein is CASSLASGVTNNEQFF.

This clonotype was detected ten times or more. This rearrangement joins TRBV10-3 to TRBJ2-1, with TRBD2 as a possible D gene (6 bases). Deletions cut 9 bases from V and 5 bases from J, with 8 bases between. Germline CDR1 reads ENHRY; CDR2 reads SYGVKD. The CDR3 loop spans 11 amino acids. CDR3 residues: CAIRLDNEQFF. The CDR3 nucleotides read TGTGCCATACGACTAGACAATGAGCAGTTCTTC.

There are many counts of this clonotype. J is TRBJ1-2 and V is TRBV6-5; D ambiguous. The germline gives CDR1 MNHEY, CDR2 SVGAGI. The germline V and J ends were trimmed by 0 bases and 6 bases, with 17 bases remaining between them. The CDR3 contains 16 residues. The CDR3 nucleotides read TGTGCCAGCAGTTACTCGATCGAAAGGGTTGTCCATGGCTACACCTTC. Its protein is CASSYSIERVVHGYTF.

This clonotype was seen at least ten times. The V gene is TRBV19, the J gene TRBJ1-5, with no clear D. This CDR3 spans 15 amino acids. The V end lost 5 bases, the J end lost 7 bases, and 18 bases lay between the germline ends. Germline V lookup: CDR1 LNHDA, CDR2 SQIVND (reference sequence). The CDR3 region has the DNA TGTGCCAGTAGTCTTTATGGGCAGGTCTCCCAGCCCCAGCATTTT. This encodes CASSLYGQVSQPQHF.

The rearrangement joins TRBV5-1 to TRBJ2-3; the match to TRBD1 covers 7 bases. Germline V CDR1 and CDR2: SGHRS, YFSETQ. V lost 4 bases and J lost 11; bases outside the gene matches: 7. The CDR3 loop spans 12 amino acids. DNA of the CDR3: TGCGCCAGCAGCGCGGACAGGATAAGGCAGTATTTT. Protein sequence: CASSADRIRQYF.

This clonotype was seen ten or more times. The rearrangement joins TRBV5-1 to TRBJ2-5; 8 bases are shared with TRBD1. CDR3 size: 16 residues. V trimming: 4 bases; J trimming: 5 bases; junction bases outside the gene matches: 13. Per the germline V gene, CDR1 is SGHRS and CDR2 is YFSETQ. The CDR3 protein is CASSPYGQGSWETQYF. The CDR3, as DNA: TGCGCCAGCAGCCCCTACGGACAGGGATCTTGGGAGACCCAGTACTTC.

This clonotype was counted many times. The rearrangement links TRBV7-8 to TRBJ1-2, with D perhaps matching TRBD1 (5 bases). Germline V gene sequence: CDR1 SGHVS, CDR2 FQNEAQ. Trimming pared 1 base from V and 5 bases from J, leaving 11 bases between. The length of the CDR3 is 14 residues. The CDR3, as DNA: TGTGCCAGCAGCTTAGTTGACAGAGATTATGGCTACACCTTC. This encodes CASSLVDRDYGYTF. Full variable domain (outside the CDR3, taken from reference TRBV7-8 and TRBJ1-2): GAGVSQSPRYKVAKRGQDVALRCDPISGHVSLFWYQQALGQGPEFLTYFQNEAQLDKSGLPSDRFFAERPEGSVSTLKIQRTQQEDSAVYLCASSLVDRDYGYTFGSGTRLTVV.

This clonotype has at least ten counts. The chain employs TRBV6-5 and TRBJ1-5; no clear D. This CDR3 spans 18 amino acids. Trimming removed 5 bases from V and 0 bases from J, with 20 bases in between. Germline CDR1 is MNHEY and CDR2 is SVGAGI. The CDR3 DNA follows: TGTGCCAGCAGTCCTAGGGAGGACGATTTTTATAGCAATCAGCCCCAGCATTTT. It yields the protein CASSPREDDFYSNQPQHF.

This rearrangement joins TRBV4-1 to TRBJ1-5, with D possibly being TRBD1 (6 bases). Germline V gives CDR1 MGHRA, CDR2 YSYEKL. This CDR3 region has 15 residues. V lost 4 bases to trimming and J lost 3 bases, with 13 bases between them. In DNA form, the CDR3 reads TGCGCCAGCAGCCCTTACGGACAGCCCAATCAGCCCCAGCATTTT. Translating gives CASSPYGQPNQPQHF.

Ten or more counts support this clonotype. The CDR3 DNA follows: TGTGCCAGCAGCGCCGGACTAGCCCAAGAGACCCAGTACTTC. As protein: CASSAGLAQETQYF. V usage is TRBV5-5 and J usage is TRBJ2-5; TRBD2 aligns across 8 bases. CDR3 length equals 14 residues. CDR1 and CDR2 from the germline V gene are SGHKS and YYEKEE (reference sequence). V shed 4 bases, J shed 1 base, and the junction held 3 bases outside the gene matches.

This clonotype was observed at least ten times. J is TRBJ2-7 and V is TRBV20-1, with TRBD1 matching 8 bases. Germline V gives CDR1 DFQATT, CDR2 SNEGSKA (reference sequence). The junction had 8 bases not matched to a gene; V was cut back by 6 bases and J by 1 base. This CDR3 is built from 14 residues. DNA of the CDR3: TGCAGTGCGATAGATACAGGGGGGTCCTACGAGCAGTACTTC. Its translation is CSAIDTGGSYEQYF.

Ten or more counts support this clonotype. Here the CDR3 reads CASSYSPYEQYF. DNA for the CDR3: TGTGCCAGCAGTTACTCTCCCTACGAGCAGTACTTC. The chain uses TRBV6-2 or TRBV6-3 and TRBJ2-7; D unclear. This CDR3 spans 12 amino acids. Germline V gives CDR1 MNHEY, CDR2 SVGEGT. V lost 0 bases and J 2 bases, leaving 2 bases between the germline ends.

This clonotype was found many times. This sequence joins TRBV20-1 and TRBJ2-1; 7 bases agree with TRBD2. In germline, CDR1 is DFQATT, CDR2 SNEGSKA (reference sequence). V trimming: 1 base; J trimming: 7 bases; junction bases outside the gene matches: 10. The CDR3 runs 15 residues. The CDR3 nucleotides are TGCAGTGCTAGAGTGGGGACGGGAGGAATGAATGAGCAGTTCTTC. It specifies CSARVGTGGMNEQFF.

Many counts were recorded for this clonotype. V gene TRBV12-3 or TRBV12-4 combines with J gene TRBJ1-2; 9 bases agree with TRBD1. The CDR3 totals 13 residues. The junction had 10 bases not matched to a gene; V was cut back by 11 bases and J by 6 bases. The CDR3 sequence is CAARTGGKDGYTF. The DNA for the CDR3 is TGTGCCGCTCGTACAGGGGGCAAAGATGGCTACACCTTC.

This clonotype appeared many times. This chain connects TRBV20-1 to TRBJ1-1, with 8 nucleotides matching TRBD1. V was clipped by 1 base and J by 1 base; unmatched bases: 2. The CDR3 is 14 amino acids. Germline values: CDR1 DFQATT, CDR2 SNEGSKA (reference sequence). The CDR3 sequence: CSARGTGRNTEAFF. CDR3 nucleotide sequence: TGCAGTGCTAGAGGGACAGGGAGGAACACTGAAGCTTTCTTT.

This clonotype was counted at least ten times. CDR3 bases: TGTGCCAGCAGTACAGGGCGCAGGGAGACCCAGTACTTC. Translation: CASSTGRRETQYF. The chain employs TRBV7-9 and TRBJ2-5, with D possibly matching TRBD1 (6 bases). This CDR3 comprises 13 residues. The V end was cut by 6 bases, the J end by 5 bases, with 13 bases between. Germline CDR1 and CDR2: SEHNR and FQNEAQ (reference sequence).

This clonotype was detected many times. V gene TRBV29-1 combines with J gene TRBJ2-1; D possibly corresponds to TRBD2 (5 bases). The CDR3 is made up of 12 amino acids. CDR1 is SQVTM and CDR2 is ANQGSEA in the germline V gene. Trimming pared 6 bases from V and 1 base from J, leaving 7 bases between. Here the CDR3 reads CSVSGSYNEQFF. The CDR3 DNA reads TGCAGCGTGAGCGGTTCCTACAATGAGCAGTTCTTC.

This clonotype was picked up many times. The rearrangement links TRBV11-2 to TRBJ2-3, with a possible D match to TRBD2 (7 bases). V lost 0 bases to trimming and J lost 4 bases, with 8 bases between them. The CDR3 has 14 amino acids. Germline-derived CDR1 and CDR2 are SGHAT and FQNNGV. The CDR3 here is CASSLEGGPDTQYF. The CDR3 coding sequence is TGTGCCAGCAGCTTAGAGGGGGGGCCAGATACGCAGTATTTT.

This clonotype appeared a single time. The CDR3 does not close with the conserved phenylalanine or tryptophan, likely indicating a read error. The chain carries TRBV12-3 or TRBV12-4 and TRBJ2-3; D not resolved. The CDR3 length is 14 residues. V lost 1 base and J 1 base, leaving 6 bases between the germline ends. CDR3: CASSLDRCTDTQYY. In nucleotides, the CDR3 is TGTGCCAGCAGTTTAGATCGGTGCACAGATACGCAGTATTAT.

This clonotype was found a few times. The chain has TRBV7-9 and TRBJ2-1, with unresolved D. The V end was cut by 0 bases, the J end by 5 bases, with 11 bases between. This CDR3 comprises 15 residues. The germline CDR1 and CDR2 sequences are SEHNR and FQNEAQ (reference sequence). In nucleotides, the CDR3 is TGTGCCAGCAGCTTAGCGAAAATTTATAACAATGAGCAGTTCTTC. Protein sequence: CASSLAKIYNNEQFF.

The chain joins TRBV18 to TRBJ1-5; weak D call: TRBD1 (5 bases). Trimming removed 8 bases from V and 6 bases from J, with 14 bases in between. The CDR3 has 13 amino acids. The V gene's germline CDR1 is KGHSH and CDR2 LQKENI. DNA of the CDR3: TGTGCCAGCGGGGGGGACGTGCTTCAGCCCCAGCATTTT. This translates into CASGGDVLQPQHF. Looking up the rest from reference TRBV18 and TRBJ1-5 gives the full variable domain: NAGVMQNPRHLVRRRGQEARLRCSPMKGHSHVYWYRQLPEEGLKFMVYLQKENIIDESGMPKERFSAEFPKEGPSILRIQQVVRGDSAAYFCASGGDVLQPQHFGDGTRLSIL.

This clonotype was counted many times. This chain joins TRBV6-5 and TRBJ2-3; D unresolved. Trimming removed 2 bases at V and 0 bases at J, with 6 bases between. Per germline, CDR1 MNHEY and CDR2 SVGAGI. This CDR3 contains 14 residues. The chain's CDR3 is CASSYGRSTDTQYF. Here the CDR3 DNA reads TGTGCCAGCAGTTACGGCAGGAGCACAGATACGCAGTATTTT.

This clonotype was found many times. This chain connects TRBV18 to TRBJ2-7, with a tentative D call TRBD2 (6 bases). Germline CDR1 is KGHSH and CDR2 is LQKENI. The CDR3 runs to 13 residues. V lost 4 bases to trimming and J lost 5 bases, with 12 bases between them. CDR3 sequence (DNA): TGTGCCAGCTCACTCGGGGCGGGAAACGAGCAGTACTTC. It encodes CASSLGAGNEQYF. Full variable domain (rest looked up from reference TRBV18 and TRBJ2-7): NAGVMQNPRHLVRRRGQEARLRCSPMKGHSHVYWYRQLPEEGLKFMVYLQKENIIDESGMPKERFSAEFPKEGPSILRIQQVVRGDSAAYFCASSLGAGNEQYFGPGTRLTVT.

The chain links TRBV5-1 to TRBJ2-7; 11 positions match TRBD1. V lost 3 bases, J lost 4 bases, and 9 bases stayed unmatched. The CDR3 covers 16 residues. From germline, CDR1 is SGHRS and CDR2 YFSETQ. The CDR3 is CASSSNFGQGAYEQYF. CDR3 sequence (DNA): TGCGCCAGCAGCTCGAACTTCGGACAGGGGGCTTACGAGCAGTACTTC.

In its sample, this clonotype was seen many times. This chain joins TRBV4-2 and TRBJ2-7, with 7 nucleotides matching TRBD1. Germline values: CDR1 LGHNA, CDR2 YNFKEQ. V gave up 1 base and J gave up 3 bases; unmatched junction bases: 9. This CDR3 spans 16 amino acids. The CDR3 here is CASSQGEGAFIYEQYF. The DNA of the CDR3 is TGTGCCAGCAGCCAAGGAGAGGGGGCCTTCATCTACGAGCAGTACTTC.

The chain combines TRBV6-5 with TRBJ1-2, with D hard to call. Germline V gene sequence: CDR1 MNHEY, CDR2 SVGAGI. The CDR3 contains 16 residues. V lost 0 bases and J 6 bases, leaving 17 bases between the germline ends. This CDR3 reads CASSYSPGLPSDGYTF. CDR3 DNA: TGTGCCAGCAGTTACTCGCCCGGACTACCATCGGATGGCTACACCTTC.